The following is a TCR beta chain sequence with its context. The CDR3 is 14 amino acids. Germline V gene lookup returns CDR1 SGHVS and CDR2 FQNEAQ. V was shortened by 1 base and J by 0 bases, with 7 bases between the two germline ends. Individual cDNA molecules each received unique molecular identifiers attached to them. MiXCR was run by TCRdb on the 5' RACE reads, yielding one entry per CDR3 protein. The data contain more than 95,000 distinct CDR3 sequences, more than 13% of them singletons. This sample stems from a study of early T cells in non-severe SARS-CoV-2 infection. Study in general: Sequencing of bulk RNA from unsorted whole blood was done, without chain pairing.

The rearrangement joins TRBV7-8 to TRBJ2-7; D gene ambiguous. This clonotype was obtained from an adult who was a healthcare worker with PCR-confirmed SARS-CoV-2 infection or an uninfected control (not recorded which). The sequenced material came from whole blood. CDR3 DNA sequence: TGTGCCAGCAGCTTAGATCCCCGCTCCTACGAGCAGTACTTC. It codes for CASSLDPRSYEQYF.